The entry below describes one T cell receptor (beta chain). It lacks a known antigen. Base qualities are not at hand, and no much larger clone is one base apart. The donors were healthy, HIV-negative adults who had no recently reported acute infections or vaccinations. Every donor was a Caucasian adult residing in Nashville, Tennessee, USA. CD4+ T cells were enriched by magnetic negative selection, after which naive cells were positively selected on CD45RA and the negative fraction was taken as the memory subset. After blood collection by leukapheresis, PBMCs were isolated using Ficoll-Histopaque density gradient centrifugation and then cryopreserved in the vapor phase of liquid nitrogen. Analytical flow cytometry was used to check the purity and quantity of every magnetically sorted T cell population. Genomic DNA was isolated from every sorted fraction and measured by UV absorbance on a Nanodrop 2000c.

These data are taken from a study of shared clonotypes between healthy human individuals (dated by TCRdb to 2020 to 2022). Background on the whole study: Three men and a couple of women, aged 18 to 49 years, made up the cohort. Each donor's leukapheresis produced roughly between roughly 0.85 and 9.5 billion PBMCs. To increase sequencing depth and limit assay-specific biases, different laboratories used diverse techniques to prepare libraries and sequence TCR repertoires. For each donor, CD4 naive and CD4 memory were each given three plates, CD8 naive was given two plates, and CD8 memory was given one plate. To estimate repertoire size and how much clonotypes are shared between individuals, the study performed deep sequencing of blood TCR repertoires from about 5 healthy adults. What the study reported, not specific to this receptor: Even with the large sequencing depth, rarefaction of the sorted-subset datasets indicated that sequencing was incomplete. Higher generation probabilities were observed for clonotypes shared by all four sorted-subset donors than for non-shared clonotypes. Sampling was restricted to blood, and TCR repertoires in tissue are likely to differ from TCR repertoires in blood. The small number of donors limited the genetic and exposure-history diversity represented. Pairwise subsampling indicated that sequencing depth was expected to affect the degree of clonotype sharing among donors. Naive subsets generally had larger estimated clonotype richness than memory subsets did. Sharing across several donors was observed for approximately 5% of naive CD4, 3% to 4% of naive CD8, 2% to 2.5% of memory CD4, and about 0.38% of memory CD8 clonotypes.

Germline trimming amounts to 3 bases on V and 2 bases on J, with 6 as the count of junction bases outside the gene matches. Via the germline V gene, CDR1 is MGHDK and CDR2 SYGVNS. The CDR3 contains 16 residues, cysteine and phenylalanine counted. Just CDR3 DNA is preserved here, 48 bases in frame from base 1. Using the deep immunoSEQ assay, multiplex PCR amplified TCR CDR3 regions from genomic DNA. Extracted genomic DNA from each cell subset was spread evenly across all wells of several immunoSEQ 96-well plates, with each plate serving as a replicate. For sorted subsets, around 200 ng genomic DNA, equal to tens of thousands of T cell genomes, was loaded into each replicate PCR. The purified libraries were quantified using a Qubit 3.0 fluorometer, sized with a Bioanalyzer 2100, and then quantified again using the KAPA Library Quantification kit. A separate single-read 150-cycle Illumina NextSeq 550 flow cell was used to sequence each immunoSEQ 96-well plate. In the paper's pipeline: The immunoSEQ output contained only junctional sequences without quality scores, so filtering could not match that applied to full-length reads. To assign V/J genes and CDR3, sequences were annotated against IMGT germline references using PyIR, a Python wrapper for IgBLAST v1.9. Reads were removed for weak V/J assignments (E-value above 1e-6), missing CDR3, stop codons, out-of-frame junctions, or ambiguous translated residues. V3J clonotypes were defined as sequences sharing the same inferred V gene, J gene, and CDR3 amino acid sequence. Percentage overlap between repertoires was calculated by dividing the number of shared unique clonotypes by the size of the smaller repertoire. Repertoire richness was assessed with RTK rarefaction, the Chao1 estimator, and Recon v2.1 estimates of unobserved clonotypes. OLGA was used to compute generation probabilities for all TCRbeta clonotypes that the gDNA method yielded from a handful of donors. This is the immuneACCESS table as TCRdb keeps it, with only in-frame sequences that have V and J called. A part of the clones is gone; compared with another copy, unresolved V genes explain less than half, and the rest is unexplained. The DNA was the basis for D and trimming; V, J and clone size are from that table. This sample comprises around 2.5 million clones, 90% to 95% of them detected only once. The ten largest clones add up to more than 0.35% of the sample.

The specimen was naive CD4+ T cells from PBMCs. Sample cell subset or site, as interpreted from the label and publication: CD45RA+ positively selected. The rearrangement combines TRBV25-1 with TRBJ2-3; TRBD1 fits 9 bases in the junction. The clonotype comes from a man aged 18-30 years in good health. Some clones in this sample may be carry-over from other donors' samples. The CDR3 amino acid sequence is: CASSDTRTGVTDTQYF. The DNA sequence reads TGTGCCAGCAGTGACACCAGGACAGGGGTCACAGATACGCAGTATTTT.